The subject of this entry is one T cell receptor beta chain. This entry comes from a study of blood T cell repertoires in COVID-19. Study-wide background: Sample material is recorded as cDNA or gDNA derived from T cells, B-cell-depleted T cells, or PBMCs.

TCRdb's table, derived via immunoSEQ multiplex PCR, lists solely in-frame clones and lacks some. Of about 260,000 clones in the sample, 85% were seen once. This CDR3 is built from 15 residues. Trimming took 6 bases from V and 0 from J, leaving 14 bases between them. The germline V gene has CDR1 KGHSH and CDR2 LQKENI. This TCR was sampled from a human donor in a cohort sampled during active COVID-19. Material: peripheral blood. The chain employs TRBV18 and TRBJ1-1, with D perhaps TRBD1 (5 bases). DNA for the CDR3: TGTGCCAGCTCCCCTTTGGACACTTTGAACACTGAAGCTTTCTTT. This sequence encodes CASSPLDTLNTEAFF.